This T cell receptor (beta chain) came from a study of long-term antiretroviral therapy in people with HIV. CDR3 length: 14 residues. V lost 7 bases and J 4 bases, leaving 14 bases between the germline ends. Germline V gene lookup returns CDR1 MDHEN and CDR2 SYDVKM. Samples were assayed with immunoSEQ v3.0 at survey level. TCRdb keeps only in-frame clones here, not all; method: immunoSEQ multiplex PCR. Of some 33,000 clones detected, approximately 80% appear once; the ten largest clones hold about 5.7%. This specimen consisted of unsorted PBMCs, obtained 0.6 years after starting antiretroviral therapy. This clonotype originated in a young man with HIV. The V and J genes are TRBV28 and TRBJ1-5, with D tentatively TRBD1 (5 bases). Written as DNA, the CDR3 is TGTGCCAGCAAAGAGCCAGGGAAGAATCAGCCCCAGCATTTT. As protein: CASKEPGKNQPQHF.